Below, 3 T cell receptor beta chains from the same sample are listed, as sequenced in a study of cytomegalovirus exposure and HLA in healthy donors. Profiled with immunoSEQ multiplex PCR; TCRdb holds only in-frame clones, not every one. The sample shows around 100,000 clones, roughly 85% of them seen only once. The sequencing sample was made of PBMCs. These receptors came from a man in his late teens or twenties in good health and CMV-seropositive.

The chain is built from TRBV5-1 and TRBJ2-2; 7 bases line up with TRBD2. Germline V gene sequence: CDR1 SGHRS, CDR2 YFSETQ. The CDR3 runs to 16 residues. V lost 2 bases and J lost 0; bases outside the gene matches: 4. The chain's CDR3 is CASSLGAGSNTGELFF. Here the CDR3 DNA reads TGCGCCAGCAGCTTAGGAGCGGGATCGAACACCGGGGAGCTGTTTTTT.

The chain carries TRBV20-1 and TRBJ1-2, with 7 bases fitting TRBD1. Unmatched junction bases numbered 3, after V lost 4 bases and J lost 7 bases. Germline CDR1 DFQATT, CDR2 SNEGSKA (reference sequence). The CDR3 length is 11 residues. DNA of the CDR3: TGCAGTGCTACAAACAGGGGTGGCTACACCTTC. The encoded protein is CSATNRGGYTF.

The chain recombines TRBV9 with TRBJ2-5; 9 bases map to TRBD2. V dropped 2 bases and J dropped 5; count of bases not matched to a gene: 10. Germline lookup yields CDR1 SGDLS and CDR2 YYNGEE. The CDR3 loop spans 16 amino acids. CDR3 region: CASSVVSAGGFETQYF. The CDR3, as DNA: TGTGCCAGCAGCGTCGTGTCTGCGGGAGGGTTTGAGACCCAGTACTTC.